The 23 T cell receptor beta chains below come from one sample, sequenced in a study of Ad26.COV2.S vaccination and SARS-CoV-2 variants. Treatment of the sample: 15 to 20 received Ad26.COV2.S at low or high dose, single or two shots; 5 received placebo; per-sample allocation not given. Day 63 following the first vaccine or placebo injection was when the samples were taken. Data came from immunoSEQ multiplex PCR; TCRdb stores just in-frame clones and leaves some out. The sample lists around 450,000 clones, roughly nine tenths occurring once. Here the sequenced sample was peripheral blood, taken in a trial of Ad26.COV2.S vaccine versus placebo. These receptors were taken from a person aged 18-65 years who received the Ad26.COV2.S COVID-19 vaccine or a placebo.

V usage is TRBV6-6 and J usage is TRBJ2-2, with 7 bases aligning to TRBD2. Germline V gene lookup returns CDR1 MNHNY and CDR2 SVGAGI (reference sequence). The CDR3 is 14 amino acids. V gave up 6 bases and J gave up 4 bases; unmatched junction bases: 5. CDR3 bases: TGTGCCAGCAGCCCAACTAGCGCCACCGGGGAGCTGTTTTTT. It yields the protein CASSPTSATGELFF.

The rearrangement joins TRBV2 to TRBJ2-2; perhaps TRBD1 as D (6 bases). With 7 bases removed from V and 5 bases from J, the gap between germline ends came to 14 bases. The CDR3 extends over 14 amino acids. Germline V gives CDR1 SNHLY, CDR2 FYNNEI. The CDR3 DNA reads as TGTGCCAGCAATAAACAGGGTATTACCGGGGAGCTGTTTTTT. This gives the protein CASNKQGITGELFF.

Concerning this clone: The sample carries other DNA sequences with the same CDR3. The chain has TRBV5-4 and TRBJ1-1; D may be TRBD1 (6 bases). Germline V CDR1 and CDR2: SGHNT, YYREEE (reference sequence). The CDR3 totals 14 residues. V was cut by 5 bases and J by 1 base, with 12 bases left in between. The CDR3 is CASSSRDKNTEAFF. CDR3 DNA: TGTGCCAGCAGTTCCCGGGACAAGAACACTGAAGCTTTCTTT. The full variable domain, its missing parts supplied by reference TRBV5-4 and TRBJ1-1, is ETGVTQSPTHLIKTRGQQVTLRCSSQSGHNTVSWYQQALGQGPQFIFQYYREEENGRGNFPPRFSGLQFPNYSSELNVNALELDDSALYLCASSSRDKNTEAFFGQGTRLTVV.

This chain links TRBV10-3 with TRBJ1-1, with D possibly TRBD1 on 6 matching bases. The CDR3 is made up of 15 amino acids. Germline assignment: CDR1 ENHRY and CDR2 SYGVKD. V gave up 0 bases and J gave up 1 base, with 9 bases separating them. In nucleotides, the CDR3 is TGTGCCATCAGTGAGTCGGGGGGCGCGAACACTGAAGCTTTCTTT. It codes for CAISESGGANTEAFF.

The chain couples TRBV7-9 to TRBJ2-3; D gene ambiguous. The CDR3 spans 13 residues. CDR1 is SEHNR, CDR2 FQNEAQ, per germline (reference sequence). V was trimmed by 5 bases and J by 4 bases, leaving 10 bases between them. CDR3 in amino acids: CASSPGVPDTQYF. The CDR3 DNA sequence: TGTGCCAGCAGCCCCGGTGTACCAGATACGCAGTATTTT.

This clone was detected a few times. The V call is TRBV7-9, the J call TRBJ2-3; D remains unclear. The V end was cut by 1 base, the J end by 6 bases, with 14 bases between. From germline, CDR1 is SEHNR and CDR2 FQNEAQ (reference sequence). The CDR3 sequence is 15 residues long. DNA for the CDR3: TGTGCCAGCAGCTTAGGGGTCTCCCTACGGGATACGCAGTATTTT. Its translation: CASSLGVSLRDTQYF.

The chain employs TRBV30 and TRBJ2-3, with 7 bases fitting TRBD2. CDR1 GTSNPN and CDR2 SVGIG come from the germline V gene (reference sequence). The length of the CDR3 is 13 residues. With 2 bases clipped from V and 7 bases from J, the junction kept 6 bases outside the gene matches. CDR3 sequence reads: CAWSQTSAHTQYF. The CDR3 DNA sequence: TGTGCCTGGAGTCAAACTAGCGCTCATACGCAGTATTTT.

The rearrangement joins TRBV28 to TRBJ1-5; weak D call: TRBD1 (5 bases). Germline V gives CDR1 MDHEN, CDR2 SYDVKM. The CDR3 is made up of 15 amino acids. The V and J ends lost 7 bases and 0 bases respectively, with 13 bases between them. DNA of the CDR3: TGTGCCAGCACCGACTCAGGGTATAGCAATCAGCCCCAGCATTTT. Amino acids: CASTDSGYSNQPQHF.

This clone showed up just once. The rearrangement links TRBV6-5 to TRBJ2-1, with a possible D match to TRBD2 (6 bases). The CDR3 sequence is 13 residues long. Germline V gives CDR1 MNHEY, CDR2 SVGAGI. V was shortened by 8 bases and J by 8 bases, with 16 bases between the two germline ends. Here the CDR3 DNA reads TGTGCCAGCGGCGGGACTCCACGTGATGAGCAGTTCTTC. Amino acids: CASGGTPRDEQFF.

The V and J genes are TRBV12-3 or TRBV12-4 and TRBJ1-2, with D unresolved. V was clipped by 3 bases and J by 4 bases, with 3 bases between them. CDR3 length equals 11 residues. In DNA, the CDR3 is TGTGCCAGCAGTTTCATCTATGGCTACACCTTC. Translating it yields CASSFIYGYTF.

As DNA, the CDR3 is TGTGCCAGCAGCACGGGACAAGAAGTAACCTTC. This sequence encodes CASSTGQEVTF. This chain joins TRBV9 and TRBJ1-2, with D maybe TRBD1 (6 bases). CDR1 and CDR2 (germline): SGDLS, YYNGEE. V lost 4 bases and J 14 bases, leaving 15 bases between the germline ends. The CDR3 extends over 11 amino acids.

This chain connects TRBV28 to TRBJ1-5, with a tentative D call TRBD1 (6 bases). The V end lost 9 bases, the J end lost 5 bases, and 17 bases lay between the germline ends. The CDR3 is 14 amino acids. The germline V gene encodes CDR1 MDHEN and CDR2 SYDVKM. CDR3 amino acids: CASLGGAEDQPQHF. The CDR3 DNA sequence: TGTGCCAGTCTAGGGGGGGCCGAAGATCAGCCCCAGCATTTT. Drawing the rest from reference TRBV28 and TRBJ1-5, the complete variable domain is DVKVTQSSRYLVKRTGEKVFLECVQDMDHENMFWYRQDPGLGLRLIYFSYDVKMKEKGDIPEGYSVSREKKERFSLILESASTNQTSMYLCASLGGAEDQPQHFGDGTRLSIL.

The chain has TRBV13 and TRBJ1-2; D gene uncertain. V shed 8 bases and J shed 3 bases, with 13 bases lying between them. Germline CDR1 and CDR2: PRHDT and FYEKMQ (reference sequence). The CDR3 has 13 residues. This CDR3 is CASGRDSDYGYTF. The CDR3 region has the DNA TGTGCCAGCGGACGGGATTCGGACTATGGCTACACCTTC.

The gene calls are TRBV7-9 and TRBJ1-1; D not certain. The CDR3 totals 13 residues. CDR1 SEHNR and CDR2 FQNEAQ come from the germline V gene (reference sequence). With 7 bases removed from V and 5 bases from J, the gap between germline ends came to 14 bases. CDR3 in DNA: TGTGCCAGCACCGAGATAGGGCAAACTGAAGCTTTCTTT. Translating gives CASTEIGQTEAFF.

The chain has TRBV13 and TRBJ2-7; 12 nucleotides line up with TRBD2. CDR3 size: 15 residues. V was clipped by 5 bases and J by 3 bases; unmatched bases: 5. In germline, CDR1 is PRHDT, CDR2 FYEKMQ (reference sequence). DNA of the CDR3: TGTGCCAGCAGCCCTACTAGCGGGAGGTTCTACGAGCAGTACTTC. Amino acid sequence: CASSPTSGRFYEQYF.

The V gene is TRBV6-2 or TRBV6-3, the J gene TRBJ2-1; D is possibly TRBD2 (5 bases). Per the germline V gene, CDR1 is MNHEY and CDR2 is SVGEGT. Trimming removed 5 bases from V and 0 bases from J, with 20 bases in between. This CDR3 contains 18 residues. The CDR3 DNA reads TGTGCCAGCAGTACCCGGAAAATAAGCGGCCCCTCCTACAATGAGCAGTTCTTC. Translation gives CASSTRKISGPSYNEQFF.

The CDR3 region has the DNA TGTGCCAGCAGTTACTCCGGACGGGCGCCGAATGGCTACACCTTC. Translation gives CASSYSGRAPNGYTF. This chain uses TRBV6-2 or TRBV6-3 with TRBJ1-2; D unclear. With 0 bases removed from V and 6 bases from J, the gap between germline ends came to 14 bases. Per germline, CDR1 MNHEY and CDR2 SVGEGT. The CDR3 has 15 amino acids.

J is TRBJ1-1 and V is TRBV28, with 8 nucleotides matching TRBD1. Trimming removed 8 bases from V and 5 bases from J; junction bases left unmatched: 4. The CDR3 runs to 12 residues. The germline V gene encodes CDR1 MDHEN and CDR2 SYDVKM. The CDR3 DNA follows: TGTGCCAGCTGGACAGGGCGAACTGAAGCTTTCTTT. Protein: CASWTGRTEAFF.

CDR3 in DNA: TGTGCCAGCGCGCCGGTGAGCGGGAGAGATACGCAGTATTTT. Amino acids: CASAPVSGRDTQYF. The V and J genes are TRBV3-1 (or the pseudogene TRBV3-2) and TRBJ2-3, with TRBD2 matching 8 bases. Trimming at V came to 8 bases and at J to 5 bases, leaving 9 bases not matched to a gene. The germline CDR1 and CDR2 sequences are LGHDT and YNNKEL (reference sequence). The CDR3 has 14 residues.

This rearrangement joins TRBV18 to TRBJ1-1; weak D call: TRBD1 (6 bases). The V end was cut by 10 bases, the J end by 3 bases, with 24 bases between. The CDR3 length is 16 residues. CDR1 is KGHSH, CDR2 LQKENI, per germline. CDR3 DNA sequence: TGTGCCACACAGGACAGCCCGATGGGGTCTTACACTGAAGCTTTCTTT. This sequence encodes CATQDSPMGSYTEAFF.

The rearrangement joins TRBV5-1 to TRBJ2-7; D unclear. The length of the CDR3 is 13 residues. Trimming stripped 0 bases from V and 7 bases from J, with 11 bases between. CDR1 is SGHRS and CDR2 is YFSETQ in the germline V gene. As DNA, the CDR3 is TGCGCCAGCAGCTTGGGAAACCGGTGGGAGCAGTACTTC. This translates into CASSLGNRWEQYF.

V gene TRBV2 combines with J gene TRBJ2-1, with 11 bases matching TRBD1. Germline values: CDR1 SNHLY, CDR2 FYNNEI. The CDR3 is made up of 16 amino acids. V was pared by 7 bases and J by 0 bases, with 5 bases of the junction left unmatched. The CDR3 here is CASMDRGRLSYNEQFF. For the CDR3, the DNA is TGTGCCAGCATGGACAGGGGGCGCCTCTCCTACAATGAGCAGTTCTTC.

The CDR3 nucleotides read TGTGCCAGCAGTTATCAATGGAAGACCCAGTACTTC. Encoded protein: CASSYQWKTQYF. The J gene is TRBJ2-5, the V gene TRBV6-6, with D unresolved. The CDR3 runs to 12 residues. Trimming pared 3 bases from V and 6 bases from J, leaving 8 bases between. Germline CDR1 MNHNY, CDR2 SVGAGI (reference sequence).